This T cell receptor (beta chain) came from a study of Ad26.COV2.S vaccination and SARS-CoV-2 variants. General study findings and limits: For non-spike TCRs, breadth in vaccine recipients resembled that in placebo recipients.

Treatment meaning: around 19 received Ad26.COV2.S at low or high dose, single or two shots; 5 received placebo; per-sample allocation not given. All samples were drawn on day 63, counting from the first vaccine or placebo injection. Comment on this clone: Its matching antigen is unknown.

V was pared by 2 bases and J by 4 bases, with 5 bases of the junction left unmatched. This CDR3 has 15 amino acids. Germline-derived CDR1 and CDR2 are KGHDR and SFDVKD. Only in-frame clones appear in the TCRdb table, and some are missing; sequencing was by immunoSEQ multiplex PCR. The sample carries about 480,000 clones, around 88% recorded once. The material sequenced was peripheral blood, taken in a trial of Ad26.COV2.S vaccine versus placebo. V is TRBV24-1 and J is TRBJ2-3; 7 nucleotides match TRBD1. This clonotype originated in a person aged 18-65 years who received the Ad26.COV2.S COVID-19 vaccine or a placebo. The CDR3 region is CATSDSRQGPDTQYF. CDR3 DNA: TGTGCCACCAGTGATTCAAGACAGGGCCCAGATACGCAGTATTTT.